This T cell receptor (beta chain) emerged from a study of blood T cell repertoires in COVID-19. TCRdb's table, derived via immunoSEQ multiplex PCR, lists solely in-frame clones and lacks some. The repertoire consists of about 230,000 clones, with 65% to 90% occurring once and the leading ten covering less than 20%. The CDR3 is 15 residues long. Per germline, CDR1 MNHEY and CDR2 SVGAGI. J gave up 1 base and V 8 bases, and 8 bases lay outside the gene matches. Sequences were obtained from PBMCs or T cells enriched from blood (not recorded which). This clonotype was sampled from a man between 18 and 29 years old who had recovered from COVID-19. This rearrangement joins TRBV6-5 to TRBJ1-1; the match to TRBD1 covers 9 bases. This CDR3 reads CASALRDRANTEAFF. CDR3 in DNA: TGTGCCAGCGCACTCCGGGACAGGGCGAACACTGAAGCTTTCTTT.